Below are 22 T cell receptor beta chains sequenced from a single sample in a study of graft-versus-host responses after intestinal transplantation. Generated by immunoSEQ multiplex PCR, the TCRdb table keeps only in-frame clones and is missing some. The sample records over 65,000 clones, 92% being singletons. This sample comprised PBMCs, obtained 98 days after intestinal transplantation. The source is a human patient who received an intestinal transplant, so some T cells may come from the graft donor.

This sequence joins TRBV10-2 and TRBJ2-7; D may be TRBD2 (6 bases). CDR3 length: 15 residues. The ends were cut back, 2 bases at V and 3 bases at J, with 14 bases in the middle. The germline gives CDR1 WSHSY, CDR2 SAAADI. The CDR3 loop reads CASSEDKTSLYEQYF. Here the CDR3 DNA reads TGCGCCAGCAGTGAGGATAAAACTAGCCTCTACGAGCAGTACTTC.

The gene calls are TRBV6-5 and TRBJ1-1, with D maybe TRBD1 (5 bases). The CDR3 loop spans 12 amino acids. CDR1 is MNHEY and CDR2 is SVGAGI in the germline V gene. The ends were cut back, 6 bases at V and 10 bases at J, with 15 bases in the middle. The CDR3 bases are TGTGCCAGCAGCCCCGGGAAGGGGCGAGCTTTCTTT. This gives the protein CASSPGKGRAFF.

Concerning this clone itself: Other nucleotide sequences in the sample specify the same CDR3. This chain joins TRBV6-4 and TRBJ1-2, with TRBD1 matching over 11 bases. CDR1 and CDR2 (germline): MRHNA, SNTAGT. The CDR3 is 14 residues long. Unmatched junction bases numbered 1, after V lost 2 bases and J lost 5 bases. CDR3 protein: CASSDGTGGYGYTF. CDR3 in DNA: TGTGCCAGCAGTGACGGGACAGGGGGATATGGCTACACCTTC.

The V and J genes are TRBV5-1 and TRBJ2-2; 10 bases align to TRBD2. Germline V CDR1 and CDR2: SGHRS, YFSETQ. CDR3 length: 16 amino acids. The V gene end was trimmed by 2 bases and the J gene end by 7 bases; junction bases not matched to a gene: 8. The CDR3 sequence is CASSFGLADLVGELFF. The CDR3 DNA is TGCGCCAGCAGCTTCGGACTAGCGGACCTGGTCGGGGAGCTGTTTTTT.

The CDR3 DNA sequence: TGTGCCAGTAGTTCCGGGACAAACACCGGGGAGCTGTTTTTT. Translating it yields CASSSGTNTGELFF. This chain connects TRBV19 to TRBJ2-2, with D perhaps TRBD1 (6 bases). The CDR3 sequence is 14 residues long. V was shortened by 5 bases and J by 2 bases, with 9 bases between the two germline ends. Per the germline V gene, CDR1 is LNHDA and CDR2 is SQIVND (reference sequence).

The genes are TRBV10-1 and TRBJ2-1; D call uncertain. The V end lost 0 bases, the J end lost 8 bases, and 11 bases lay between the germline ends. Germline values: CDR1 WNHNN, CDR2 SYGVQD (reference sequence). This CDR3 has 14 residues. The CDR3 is CASSESSSGDEQFF. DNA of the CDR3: TGCGCCAGCAGTGAGTCTTCGAGTGGCGATGAGCAGTTCTTC.

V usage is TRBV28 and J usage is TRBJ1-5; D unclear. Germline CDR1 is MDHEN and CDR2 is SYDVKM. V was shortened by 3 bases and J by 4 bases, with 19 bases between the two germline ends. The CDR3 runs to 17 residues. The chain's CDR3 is CASSFLAEGGWNQPQHF. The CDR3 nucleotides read TGTGCCAGCAGTTTCCTCGCCGAGGGAGGGTGGAATCAGCCCCAGCATTTT.

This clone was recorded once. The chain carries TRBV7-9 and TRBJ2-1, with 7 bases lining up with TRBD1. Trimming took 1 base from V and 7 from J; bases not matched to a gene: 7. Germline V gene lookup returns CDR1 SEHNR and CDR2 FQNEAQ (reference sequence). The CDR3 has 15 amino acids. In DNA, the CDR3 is TGTGCCAGCAGCTTAGGCGACAGGGTGTTGAATGAGCAGTTCTTC. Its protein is CASSLGDRVLNEQFF.

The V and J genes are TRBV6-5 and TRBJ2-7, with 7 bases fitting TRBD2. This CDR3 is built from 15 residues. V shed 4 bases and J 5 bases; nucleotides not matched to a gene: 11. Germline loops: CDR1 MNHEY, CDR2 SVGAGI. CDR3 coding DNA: TGTGCCAGCAGTTTCTTGGCGGGAGTGGGTAACGAGCAGTACTTC. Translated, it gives CASSFLAGVGNEQYF.

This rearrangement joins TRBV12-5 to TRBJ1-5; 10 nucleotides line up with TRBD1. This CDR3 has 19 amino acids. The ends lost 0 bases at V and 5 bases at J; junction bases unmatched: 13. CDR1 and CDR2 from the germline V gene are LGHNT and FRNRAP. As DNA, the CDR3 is TGTGCTAGTGGTTTGGTAAGGTGGACCGGGACAGGGGCCGATCAGCCCCAGCATTTT. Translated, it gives CASGLVRWTGTGADQPQHF.

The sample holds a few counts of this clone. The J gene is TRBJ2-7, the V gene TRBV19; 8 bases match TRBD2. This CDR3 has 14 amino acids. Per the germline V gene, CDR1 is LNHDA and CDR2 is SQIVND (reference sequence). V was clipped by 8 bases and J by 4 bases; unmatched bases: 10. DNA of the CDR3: TGTGCCAGTGGGGCGGGAGGCCCTCGTTACGAGCAGTACTTC. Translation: CASGAGGPRYEQYF.

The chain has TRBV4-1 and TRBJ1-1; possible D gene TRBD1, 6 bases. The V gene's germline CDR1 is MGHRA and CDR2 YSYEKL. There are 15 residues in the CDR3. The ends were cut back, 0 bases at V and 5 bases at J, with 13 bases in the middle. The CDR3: CASSQEQGPGTEAFF. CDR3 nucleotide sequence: TGCGCCAGCAGCCAAGAGCAGGGGCCGGGAACTGAAGCTTTCTTT.

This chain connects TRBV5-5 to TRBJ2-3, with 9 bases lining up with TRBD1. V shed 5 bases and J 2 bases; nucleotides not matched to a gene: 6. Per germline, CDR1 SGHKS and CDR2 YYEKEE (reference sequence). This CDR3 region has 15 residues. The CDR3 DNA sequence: TGTGCCAGCAGACACAGGGGGCATTACACAGATACGCAGTATTTT. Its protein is CASRHRGHYTDTQYF.

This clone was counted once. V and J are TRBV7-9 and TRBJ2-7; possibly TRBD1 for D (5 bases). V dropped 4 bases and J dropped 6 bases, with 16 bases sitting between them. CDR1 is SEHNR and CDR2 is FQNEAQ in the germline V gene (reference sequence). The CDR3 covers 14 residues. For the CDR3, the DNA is TGTGCCAGCAGCTCCAGCACAACAGGACCCGAGCAGTACTTC. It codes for CASSSSTTGPEQYF. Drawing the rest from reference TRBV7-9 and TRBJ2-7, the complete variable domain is DTGVSQNPRHKITKRGQNVTFRCDPISEHNRLYWYRQTLGQGPEFLTYFQNEAQLEKSRLLSDRFSAERPKGSFSTLEIQRTEQGDSAMYLCASSSSTTGPEQYFGPGTRLTVT.

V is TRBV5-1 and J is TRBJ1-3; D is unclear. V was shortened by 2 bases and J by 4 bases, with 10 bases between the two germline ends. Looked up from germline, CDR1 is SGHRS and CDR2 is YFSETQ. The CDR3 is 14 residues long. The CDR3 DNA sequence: TGCGCCAGCAGCTTCGGCACAGAAGGAAACACCATATATTTT. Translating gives CASSFGTEGNTIYF.

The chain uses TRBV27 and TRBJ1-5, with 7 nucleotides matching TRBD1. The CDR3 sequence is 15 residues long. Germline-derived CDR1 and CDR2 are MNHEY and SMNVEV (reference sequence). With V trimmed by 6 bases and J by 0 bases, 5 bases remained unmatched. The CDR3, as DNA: TGTGCCAGCAGAGGGGACAGCCTTAGCAATCAGCCCCAGCATTTT. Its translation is CASRGDSLSNQPQHF.

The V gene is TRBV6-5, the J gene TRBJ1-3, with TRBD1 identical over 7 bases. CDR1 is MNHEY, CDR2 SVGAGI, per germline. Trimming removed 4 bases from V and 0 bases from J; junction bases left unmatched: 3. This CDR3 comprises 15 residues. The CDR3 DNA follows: TGTGCCAGCAGTTCCCGGGACAGCTCTGGAAACACCATATATTTT. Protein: CASSSRDSSGNTIYF.

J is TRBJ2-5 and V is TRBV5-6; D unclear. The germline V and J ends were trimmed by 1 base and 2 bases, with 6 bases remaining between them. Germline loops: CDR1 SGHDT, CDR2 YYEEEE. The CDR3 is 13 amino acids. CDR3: CASSLRLQETQYF. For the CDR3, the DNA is TGTGCCAGCAGCTTGAGGCTTCAAGAGACCCAGTACTTC.

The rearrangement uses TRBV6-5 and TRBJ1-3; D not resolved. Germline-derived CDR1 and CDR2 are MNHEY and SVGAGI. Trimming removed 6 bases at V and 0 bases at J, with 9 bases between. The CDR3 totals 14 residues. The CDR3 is CASRRDISGNTIYF. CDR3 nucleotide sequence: TGTGCCAGCAGGAGAGACATCTCTGGAAACACCATATATTTT.

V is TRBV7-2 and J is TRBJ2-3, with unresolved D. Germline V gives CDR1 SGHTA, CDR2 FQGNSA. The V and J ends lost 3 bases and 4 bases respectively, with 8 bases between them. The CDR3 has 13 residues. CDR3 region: CASSFASPDTQYF. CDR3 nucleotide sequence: TGTGCCAGCAGCTTTGCTAGTCCAGATACGCAGTATTTT.

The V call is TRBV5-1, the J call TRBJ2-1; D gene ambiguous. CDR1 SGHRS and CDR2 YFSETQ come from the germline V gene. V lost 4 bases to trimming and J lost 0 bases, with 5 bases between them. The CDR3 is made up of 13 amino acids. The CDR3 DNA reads TGCGCCAGCAGCGCTAACTCCTACAATGAGCAGTTCTTC. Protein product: CASSANSYNEQFF.

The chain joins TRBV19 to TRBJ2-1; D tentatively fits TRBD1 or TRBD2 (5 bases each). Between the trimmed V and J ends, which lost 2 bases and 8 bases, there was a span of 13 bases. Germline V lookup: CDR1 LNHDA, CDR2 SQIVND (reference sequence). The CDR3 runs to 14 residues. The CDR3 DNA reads TGTGCCAGTAGTATAAATCTGGGGGATTATGAGCAGTTCTTC. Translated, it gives CASSINLGDYEQFF.